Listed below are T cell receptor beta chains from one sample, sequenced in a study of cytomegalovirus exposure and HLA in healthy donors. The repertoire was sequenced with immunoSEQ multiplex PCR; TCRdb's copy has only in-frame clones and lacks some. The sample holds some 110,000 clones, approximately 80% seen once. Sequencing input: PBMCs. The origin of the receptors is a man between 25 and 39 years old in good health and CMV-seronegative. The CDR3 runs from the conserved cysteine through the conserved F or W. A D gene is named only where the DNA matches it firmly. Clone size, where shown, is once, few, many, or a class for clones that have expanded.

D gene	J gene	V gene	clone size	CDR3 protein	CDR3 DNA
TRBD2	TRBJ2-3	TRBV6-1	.	CAREIAGGSTDTQYF	TGTGCCAGAGAAATAGCGGGGGGGAGCACAGATACGCAGTATTTT
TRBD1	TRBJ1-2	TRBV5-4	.	CASSDWTGSGYGYTF	TGTGCCAGCAGCGATTGGACAGGGAGTGGCTATGGCTACACCTTC
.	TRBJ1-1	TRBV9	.	CASSDQRGTEAFF	TGTGCCAGCAGCGACCAAAGGGGGACTGAAGCTTTCTTT
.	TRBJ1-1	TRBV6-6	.	CASSTREGTNTEAFF	TGTGCCAGCAGTACCCGTGAGGGAACGAACACTGAAGCTTTCTTT
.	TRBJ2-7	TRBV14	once	CASSQAPIYEQYF	TGTGCCAGCAGCCAAGCTCCTATCTACGAGCAGTACTTC
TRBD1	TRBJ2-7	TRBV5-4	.	CASEPDRGSYEQYF	TGTGCCAGCGAACCGGACAGGGGCTCCTACGAGCAGTACTTC
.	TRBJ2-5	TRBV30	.	CAWSPGGQETQYF	TGTGCCTGGAGCCCAGGGGGGCAAGAGACCCAGTACTTC
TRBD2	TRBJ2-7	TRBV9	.	CASSVGPSGGAYEQYF	TGTGCCAGCAGCGTAGGGCCTAGCGGGGGGGCCTACGAGCAGTACTTC
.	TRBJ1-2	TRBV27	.	CASSDGGWGYTF	TGTGCCAGCAGTGACGGGGGTTGGGGCTACACCTTC
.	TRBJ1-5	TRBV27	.	CASRLTGRNQPQHF	TGTGCCAGCAGACTTACAGGGCGCAATCAGCCCCAGCATTTT
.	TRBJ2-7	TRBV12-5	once	CASGSGYEQYF	TGTGCTAGTGGGAGTGGTTACGAGCAGTACTTC
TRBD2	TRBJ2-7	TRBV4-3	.	CASSPGLAGPYEQYF	TGCGCCAGCAGCCCGGGACTAGCGGGACCCTACGAGCAGTACTTC
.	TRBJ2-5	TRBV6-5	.	CASSYSELETQYF	TGTGCCAGCAGTTACTCGGAGCTGGAGACCCAGTACTTC
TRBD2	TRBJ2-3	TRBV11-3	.	CASSSGLAGGPDTQYF	TGTGCCAGCAGCTCAGGACTAGCGGGGGGGCCAGATACGCAGTATTTT
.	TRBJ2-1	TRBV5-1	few	CASSGGTGSYNEQFF	TGCGCCAGCAGCGGAGGGACTGGCTCCTACAATGAGCAGTTCTTC
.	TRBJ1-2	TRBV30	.	CAWSVARGMFGYTF	TGTGCCTGGAGTGTAGCCCGAGGTATGTTCGGCTACACCTTC
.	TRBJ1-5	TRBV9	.	CASSGTGSNQPQHF	TGTGCCAGCAGCGGAACAGGGAGCAATCAGCCCCAGCATTTT
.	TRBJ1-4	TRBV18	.	CASSPLLGGNNEKLFF	TGTGCCAGCTCACCGCTATTAGGGGGAAATAATGAAAAACTGTTTTTT
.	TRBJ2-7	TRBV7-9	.	CASSPQGSLFLRSSYEQYF	TGTGCCAGCAGCCCGCAGGGGTCCCTATTCCTGCGGTCCTCCTACGAGCAGTACTTC
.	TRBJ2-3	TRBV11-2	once	CASSSRAGFSTDTQYF	TGTGCCAGCAGCTCTCGGGCGGGTTTTAGCACAGATACGCAGTATTTT
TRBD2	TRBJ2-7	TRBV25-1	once	CASSEGLAGHYEQYF	TGTGCCAGCAGTGAAGGACTAGCGGGGCACTACGAGCAGTACTTC
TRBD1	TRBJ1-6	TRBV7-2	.	CASSLTGVLDSPLHF	TGTGCCAGCAGCTTAACAGGGGTTTTGGATTCACCCCTCCACTTT
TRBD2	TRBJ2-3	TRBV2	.	CASSPPGLAGTDTQYF	TGTGCCAGCAGTCCCCCGGGACTAGCGGGAACAGATACGCAGTATTTT
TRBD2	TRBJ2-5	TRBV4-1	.	CASSQDGASGRTTAQYF	TGCGCCAGCAGCCAAGATGGTGCTAGCGGGAGGACCACGGCCCAGTACTTC